These T cell receptor beta chains were read from a single sample in a study of read filtering for tumor transcriptome and immune sequencing. TCRdb called the reads again in MiXCR, with one record for every CDR3 protein. The table has 62,000 or so distinct CDR3 sequences, approximately 15% seen once. The sequenced sample consisted of a population of CD138-negative cells sorted from bone marrow. These receptors all stem from a donor at least 40 years old with multiple myeloma. Both conserved end residues are trimmed from each CDR3. The order of the fields is J gene, D gene, clone size, V gene, CDR3 protein. The D gene is left open where the match is weak. Size values are once, few and many counts, or a class for expanded clones, and some rows have none.

TRBJ2-1 - many TRBV5-1 ASRVRDYNEQF
TRBJ2-5 TRBD2 few TRBV4-2 ASSQLGTNEETQY
TRBJ2-7 - many TRBV6-5 ASSYLRHATYEQY
TRBJ2-5 - - TRBV20-1 SAKGGVRGPEETQY
TRBJ2-7 - many TRBV18 ASSPPAVGKAYEQY
TRBJ2-7 TRBD2 few TRBV6-2/TRBV6-3 ASIKRAGVFSYEQY
TRBJ2-7 - many TRBV2 ASGPDGQNYEQY
TRBJ1-2 - - TRBV28 ASLTDSPNYGYT
TRBJ2-1 - many TRBV4-1 ASSQEVATVYNEQF
TRBJ1-2 - - TRBV6-1 ASSERLGRGTYGYT
TRBJ2-7 - many TRBV5-1 ASSLGHQGEQY
TRBJ1-1 - many TRBV29-1 SVEVLVRVNTEAF
TRBJ2-1 - once TRBV20-1 SARHGGLRYNEQF
TRBJ1-1 - many TRBV7-2 ASSLVPGRDEAF
TRBJ2-1 TRBD2 many TRBV3-1 ASSLPGLAGEQF
TRBJ2-7 TRBD2 many TRBV29-1 SVEVLAGGLGYEQY
TRBJ2-1 - many TRBV7-9 ASSLELGQF
TRBJ1-5 TRBD1 many TRBV12-3/TRBV12-4 ASSFGQGAGQPQH
TRBJ2-3 - - TRBV20-1 SATSYVEGHTDTQY
TRBJ1-5 - - TRBV30 AWSAGSNQPQH
TRBJ2-1 - - TRBV5-4 ASSLDYEQF
TRBJ1-1 TRBD1 few TRBV29-1 SVGTGGGNTEAF
TRBJ2-1 TRBD2 few TRBV5-1 ASTILAGHNEQF
TRBJ2-7 TRBD2 many TRBV11-1 ASSSAGGVLEQY
TRBJ2-1 - many TRBV4-1 ASRSSGATSRDYNEQF
TRBJ2-1 - many TRBV30 AWSLYSGYNEQF
TRBJ2-1 TRBD1 many TRBV5-4 ASSLEDRDNEQF
TRBJ1-1 - many TRBV5-8 ASSLSGSNTEAF
TRBJ2-2 TRBD2 many TRBV7-2 ASSFGRVGGELF
TRBJ1-4 - - TRBV18 ASSPLEGRNEKLF
TRBJ2-5 TRBD2 few TRBV27 ASRPISRASGSSETQY
TRBJ2-2 - many TRBV12-5 ASGPLGEYTGELF
TRBJ2-7 TRBD2 many TRBV4-2 ASSQDLAGGSTGSEQY
TRBJ2-2 - many TRBV9 ASSAYTGELF
TRBJ2-5 TRBD2 many TRBV12-3/TRBV12-4 ASSLKRGGRETQY
TRBJ2-7 TRBD2 - TRBV18 ASSGGTSYEQY
TRBJ1-1 - many TRBV29-1 SVEWDRDTEAF
TRBJ2-1 - - TRBV6-2/TRBV6-3 ASIRGGSHNEQF
TRBJ2-6 - many TRBV7-9 ASSLGSPKQGEGLMGANVLT
TRBJ2-7 TRBD1 - TRBV5-1 ASSLGQGIYEQY